This TCR beta chain was sequenced during a study of shared clonotypes between healthy human individuals. Study-wide findings and caveats: Non-shared clonotypes had lower generation probabilities than clonotypes shared by all four sorted-subset donors. Clonotype sharing across a few donors was observed for 4% to 5.5% of naive CD4 clonotypes. It was only blood that was sampled, and tissue repertoires likely differ.

Germline CDR1 MNHEY, CDR2 SMNVEV (reference sequence). V was cut by 2 bases and J by 6 bases, with 14 bases left in between. The CDR3 consists of 14 residues. Clones were sequenced by immunoSEQ multiplex PCR, and TCRdb holds only the in-frame ones, with some missing. The table lists around 1.9 million clones, around 93% of them singletons. Terminally differentiated effector memory CD45RA+ cells were excluded from the naive CD8 cells, which were CD45RO-negative and positively selected for CCR7. Donors, healthy HIV-negative adults, lacked recent acute infections or vaccinations. A note on this clone: Its antigen remains unidentified.

This TCR derives from a man younger than 35 in good health. Some clones in this sample may be carry-over from other donors' samples. This chain connects TRBV27 to TRBJ2-7; possible D gene TRBD2, 5 bases. Sequencing was performed on naive CD8+ T cells from PBMCs. The CDR3 DNA reads TGTGCCAGCAGTTTAGGCCGGGGTGGTGGCGAGCAGTACTTC. Protein product: CASSLGRGGGEQYF.